Shown below are 28 T cell receptor beta chains from a single sample sequenced in a study of cytomegalovirus exposure and HLA in healthy donors. Primers for the PCR totalled 60 Vbeta and 13 Jbeta. Using immunoSEQ multiplex PCR, the repertoire was profiled, and TCRdb retains in-frame clones only, with some absent. Here the sample spans some 160,000 clones, roughly 87% being singletons. Sequencing input: PBMCs. All receptors derive from a woman between 50 and 59 years old in good health and CMV-seronegative.

The chain carries TRBV9 and TRBJ2-7; 7 bases are a match to TRBD1. CDR1 and CDR2 from the germline V gene are SGDLS and YYNGEE. With 3 bases clipped from V and 4 bases from J, the junction kept 10 bases outside the gene matches. The CDR3 sequence is 15 residues long. The DNA of the CDR3 is TGTGCCAGCAGCGAGGGGGCCGGGGTACCGTACGAGCAGTACTTC. Its protein product is CASSEGAGVPYEQYF.

The CDR3 DNA is TGTGCCAGCAGTCTTTTCGTATCTGAGACCCAGTACTTC. Its translation: CASSLFVSETQYF. The chain employs TRBV7-9 and TRBJ2-5, with unresolved D. Germline V gene lookup returns CDR1 SEHNR and CDR2 FQNEAQ (reference sequence). This CDR3 contains 13 residues. Trimming cost V 6 bases and J 5 bases, with 13 bases left between them.

J is TRBJ1-5 and V is TRBV25-1; TRBD1 agrees at 7 bases. Germline loops: CDR1 MGHDK, CDR2 SYGVNS. With V trimmed by 6 bases and J by 4 bases, 6 bases remained unmatched. The CDR3 runs to 14 residues. CDR3 bases: TGTGCCAGCAGCCAGACAGGGAGTAATCAGCCCCAGCATTTT. It translates to CASSQTGSNQPQHF.

To note about this clone: The same CDR3 can be traced to other DNA sequences in this sample. V is TRBV10-3 and J is TRBJ2-2; D unresolved. This CDR3 has 14 residues. Germline CDR1 ENHRY, CDR2 SYGVKD. The V gene lost 2 bases and the J gene lost 1 base, with 5 bases spanning the gap. The CDR3 DNA follows: TGTGCCATCAGTGAGGGGCAGAACACCGGGGAGCTGTTTTTT. This sequence encodes CAISEGQNTGELFF.

This rearrangement joins TRBV21-1 to TRBJ2-1; no check of the table's D call, TRBD2, against the DNA was made. TRBV21-1 is listed as a pseudogene. The CDR3 is made up of 16 amino acids. The chain's CDR3 is CASSAKRGSSYNEQFF. CDR3 in DNA: TGTGCCAGCAGCGCCAAGCGGGGGAGCTCCTACAATGAGCAGTTCTTC.

The chain combines TRBV7-8 with TRBJ2-2; 8 bases are shared with TRBD1. The germline V gene has CDR1 SGHVS and CDR2 FQNEAQ. The CDR3 consists of 16 residues. V shed 8 bases and J 2 bases; nucleotides not matched to a gene: 10. CDR3: CASSPTGTGNTGELFF. The CDR3 nucleotides read TGTGCCAGCTCACCGACCGGGACAGGCAACACCGGGGAGCTGTTTTTT.

V and J are TRBV7-8 and TRBJ2-3; 10 bases align to TRBD2. CDR1 and CDR2 from the germline V gene are SGHVS and FQNEAQ. After removal of 7 bases from V and 8 bases from J, the junction contained 12 bases not matched to a gene. CDR3 length: 15 amino acids. The CDR3 DNA reads TGTGCCAGCACCGCAGGGACTAGCGAAGCGGGTACGCAGTATTTT. Its protein product is CASTAGTSEAGTQYF.

CDR3 loop: CAISGSQGRGPNIQYF. The CDR3 bases are TGTGCCATCAGTGGATCACAGGGCAGGGGTCCGAACATTCAGTACTTC. The chain uses TRBV10-3 and TRBJ2-4, with a tentative D call TRBD1 (6 bases). V lost 4 bases, J lost 7 bases, and 20 bases lay in between. Germline V lookup: CDR1 ENHRY, CDR2 SYGVKD. This CDR3 is 16 amino acids long.

The chain recombines TRBV6-5 with TRBJ2-6; tentative D call: TRBD2 (6 bases). Germline CDR1 reads MNHEY; CDR2 reads SVGAGI. The V end lost 7 bases, the J end lost 4 bases, and 14 bases lay between the germline ends. This CDR3 is 15 amino acids long. CDR3 sequence (DNA): TGTGCCAGCAAGAAGGAGGGGAACGGGGCCAACGTCCTGACTTTC. It specifies CASKKEGNGANVLTF.

J is TRBJ2-5 and V is TRBV7-9; 12 positions agree with TRBD2. In germline, CDR1 is SEHNR, CDR2 FQNEAQ (reference sequence). This CDR3 comprises 17 residues. The junction had 3 bases not matched to a gene; V was cut back by 0 bases and J by 1 base. The CDR3 region is CASSLATSGGPQETQYF. CDR3 nucleotides: TGTGCCAGCAGCTTAGCGACTAGCGGGGGCCCCCAAGAGACCCAGTACTTC.

Concerning this clone: Sequence at one end of the junction differs from germline and may be a read error. The rearrangement links TRBV15 to TRBJ1-4, with 10 bases identical to TRBD1. This CDR3 comprises 15 residues. Germline V CDR1 and CDR2: LNHNV, YYDKDF (reference sequence). The CDR3: CAASRGTGANEKLFF. The CDR3 DNA sequence: TGTGCCGCCAGCAGAGGGACAGGGGCTAATGAAAAACTGTTTTTT. The full variable domain, rest sourced from reference TRBV15 and TRBJ1-4, is DAMVIQNPRYQVTQFGKPVTLSCSQTLNHNVMYWYQQKSSQAPKLLFHYYDKDFNNEADTPDNFQSRRPNTSFCFLDIRSPGLGDTAMYLCAASRGTGANEKLFFGSGTQLSVL.

This chain uses TRBV19 with TRBJ2-2, with 9 positions matching TRBD1. The J segment lost 8 bases and the V segment lost 6 bases, leaving 7 bases of the junction unmatched. CDR1 is LNHDA and CDR2 is SQIVND in the germline V gene (reference sequence). This CDR3 has 14 amino acids. CDR3 protein: CASSPGTGRGELFF. CDR3 sequence (DNA): TGTGCCAGTAGCCCCGGGACAGGGAGAGGGGAGCTGTTTTTT.

In its sample, this clone was seen once. The chain links TRBV28 to TRBJ2-2; TRBD1 might be the D (5 bases). V was cut by 11 bases and J by 1 base, with 8 bases left in between. Looked up from germline, CDR1 is MDHEN and CDR2 is SYDVKM. The CDR3 runs 12 residues. DNA of the CDR3: TGTGCCGGTCAGGGGAACACCGGGGAGCTGTTTTTT. It translates to CAGQGNTGELFF.

The V and J genes are TRBV7-9 and TRBJ1-1; D call uncertain. Trimming stripped 4 bases from V and 3 bases from J, with 9 bases between. Germline CDR1 SEHNR, CDR2 FQNEAQ (reference sequence). The CDR3 is 13 amino acids. CDR3 sequence (DNA): TGTGCCAGCAGCTCTCGCACAGACACTGAAGCTTTCTTT. It translates to CASSSRTDTEAFF.

This chain joins TRBV4-1 and TRBJ1-5; 8 bases map to TRBD1. J lost 5 bases, V lost 1 base, and 10 bases had no gene match. The V gene's germline CDR1 is MGHRA and CDR2 YSYEKL. This CDR3 has 17 residues. The CDR3 region is CASSQALDRVRDQPQHF. The DNA of the CDR3 is TGCGCCAGCAGCCAAGCATTGGACAGGGTGAGGGATCAGCCCCAGCATTTT.

With respect to this clone: The same CDR3 arises from other DNA sequences in this sample as well. The CDR3 nucleotides read TGTGCCAGCAGGTCCCTCCTCGGTCGCGGGCAGTACTTC. Amino acid sequence: CASRSLLGRGQYF. This chain connects TRBV28 to TRBJ2-7; D remains unclear. V was pared by 6 bases and J by 9 bases, with 18 bases between. Per the germline V gene, CDR1 is MDHEN and CDR2 is SYDVKM. The CDR3 has 13 residues.

This rearrangement joins TRBV5-1 to TRBJ1-6; TRBD1 is a possible D gene (5 bases). This CDR3 has 15 amino acids. V lost 0 bases to trimming and J lost 9 bases, with 13 bases between them. In germline, CDR1 is SGHRS, CDR2 YFSETQ. The CDR3: CASSLAGRGGSPLHF. The CDR3 DNA reads TGCGCCAGCAGCTTGGCAGGGAGGGGTGGTTCACCCCTCCACTTT.

This clone was seen only once. The chain carries TRBV6-6 and TRBJ2-1; D may be TRBD1 (6 bases). There are 15 residues in the CDR3. Deletions cut 0 bases from V and 5 bases from J, with 11 bases between. Per germline, CDR1 MNHNY and CDR2 SVGAGI (reference sequence). CDR3: CASSYSQGQDNEQFF. DNA for the CDR3: TGTGCCAGCAGTTACTCTCAGGGACAAGACAATGAGCAGTTCTTC.

This clone was detected once. The gene calls are TRBV27 and TRBJ2-5; 12 bases match TRBD2. The germline V gene encodes CDR1 MNHEY and CDR2 SMNVEV (reference sequence). The CDR3 consists of 16 residues. V was clipped by 5 bases and J by 4 bases; unmatched bases: 8. CDR3 nucleotides: TGTGCCAGCAGTGGCACTAGCGGGGGGTTGGGAGAGACCCAGTACTTC. Protein product: CASSGTSGGLGETQYF.

The count of this clone is one. The chain combines TRBV5-1 with TRBJ2-1; 10 bases fit TRBD2. J gave up 7 bases and V 4 bases, and 11 bases lay outside the gene matches. Per germline, CDR1 SGHRS and CDR2 YFSETQ. The CDR3 is 16 amino acids. The CDR3 sequence is CASSRATSGNGNEQFF. The CDR3 region has the DNA TGCGCCAGCAGCCGCGCAACTAGCGGGAATGGGAATGAGCAGTTCTTC. Full variable domain (missing parts from reference TRBV5-1 and TRBJ2-1): KAGVTQTPRYLIKTRGQQVTLSCSPISGHRSVSWYQQTPGQGLQFLFEYFSETQRNKGNFPGRFSGRQFSNSRSEMNVSTLELGDSALYLCASSRATSGNGNEQFFGPGTRLTVL.

This clone occurred once. The chain combines TRBV5-5 with TRBJ1-5, with 8 bases identical to TRBD1. J gave up 4 bases and V 1 base, and 10 bases lay outside the gene matches. The CDR3 runs to 17 residues. Germline values: CDR1 SGHKS, CDR2 YYEKEE (reference sequence). CDR3 amino acids: CASSLTGRGLDNQPQHF. CDR3 nucleotides: TGTGCCAGCAGCTTGACTGGCAGGGGGCTTGATAATCAGCCCCAGCATTTT.

J is TRBJ1-1 and V is TRBV4-1, with unresolved D. The germline gives CDR1 MGHRA, CDR2 YSYEKL. There are 15 residues in the CDR3. V lost 1 base and J lost 0, with 9 bases in between. The CDR3 here is CASSQGGAVNTEAFF. CDR3 nucleotides: TGCGCCAGCAGCCAAGGAGGCGCTGTGAACACTGAAGCTTTCTTT.

The chain recombines TRBV27 with TRBJ2-3; D is undetermined. In germline, CDR1 is MNHEY, CDR2 SMNVEV (reference sequence). The CDR3 contains 11 residues. Trimming cost V 3 bases and J 11 bases, with 9 bases left between them. The CDR3 spells CASSFSGQQYF. In DNA form, the CDR3 reads TGTGCCAGCAGTTTCTCAGGTCAGCAGTATTTT.

The chain couples TRBV7-8 to TRBJ2-7, with D unclear. The V end lost 1 base, the J end lost 2 bases, and 12 bases lay between the germline ends. CDR3 length equals 15 residues. From germline, CDR1 is SGHVS and CDR2 FQNEAQ. The CDR3 is CASSLVFAPAYEQYF. For the CDR3, the DNA is TGTGCCAGCAGCTTAGTGTTCGCCCCAGCCTACGAGCAGTACTTC.

This rearrangement joins TRBV7-6 to TRBJ1-5, with TRBD1 identical over 7 bases. Germline V gene data show CDR1 as SGHVS and CDR2 as FNYEAQ. This CDR3 has 14 residues. J was trimmed by 5 bases and V by 1 base; bases with no gene match: 2. The CDR3 region is CASSLGDSDQPQHF. The DNA for the CDR3 is TGTGCCAGCAGCTTAGGGGACAGCGATCAGCCCCAGCATTTT.

Details on this clone: The same CDR3 also results from other DNA sequences found in this sample. V usage is TRBV7-9 and J usage is TRBJ2-1, with 11 positions matching TRBD2. The CDR3 runs to 14 residues. Germline trimming cut 7 bases from V and 7 bases from J; bases unmatched to any gene: 6. Germline V CDR1 and CDR2: SEHNR, FQNEAQ (reference sequence). The CDR3 DNA reads TGTGCCAGCAACGGACTAGCGGGTGAGAATGAGCAGTTCTTC. It yields the protein CASNGLAGENEQFF.

V is TRBV27 and J is TRBJ1-1; 7 bases agree with TRBD1. The CDR3 length is 13 residues. The ends lost 6 bases at V and 4 bases at J; junction bases unmatched: 5. The germline V gene encodes CDR1 MNHEY and CDR2 SMNVEV (reference sequence). The CDR3 sequence is CASSSGGGTEAFF. The CDR3, as DNA: TGTGCCAGCAGCTCAGGGGGAGGCACTGAAGCTTTCTTT.

The chain joins TRBV25-1 to TRBJ2-5; 9 positions agree with TRBD1. The J call could be wrong; TRBJ2-7 is a better fit for the DNA end. The CDR3 has 14 residues. Germline-derived CDR1 and CDR2 are MGHDK and SYGVNS. CDR3: CASSDGGQGSEQYF. The DNA of the CDR3 is TGTGCCAGCAGTGATGGGGGACAGGGCTCCGAGCAGTACTTC.